These 12 T cell receptor beta chains were sequenced from one sample in a study of cytomegalovirus exposure and HLA in healthy donors. The PCR used 60 Vbeta and 13 Jbeta primers. TCRdb keeps only in-frame clones here, not all; method: immunoSEQ multiplex PCR. The table includes about 61,000 clones, around 92% detected once. Specimen: PBMCs. The receptors stem from a man in his thirties or forties in good health and CMV-seropositive.

This chain uses TRBV30 with TRBJ1-5; D gene ambiguous. The V gene lost 2 bases and the J gene lost 0 bases, with 17 bases spanning the gap. The CDR3 spans 17 residues. Germline CDR1 is GTSNPN and CDR2 is SVGIG (reference sequence). The CDR3 coding sequence is TGTGCCTGGAGTAGAGGGCGCAGTGGCCTTAGCAATCAGCCCCAGCATTTT. This codes for CAWSRGRSGLSNQPQHF.

The CDR3 protein is CASSYQRGGELFF. As DNA, the CDR3 is TGTGCCAGCAGTTACCAAAGGGGCGGGGAGCTGTTTTTT. The chain links TRBV6-6 to TRBJ2-2; possibly TRBD1 for D (5 bases). Germline values: CDR1 MNHNY, CDR2 SVGAGI (reference sequence). The CDR3 covers 13 residues. V shed 2 bases and J shed 7 bases, with 8 bases lying between them.

The chain is built from TRBV30 and TRBJ1-2; D gene uncertain. CDR1 is GTSNPN, CDR2 SVGIG, per germline (reference sequence). This CDR3 spans 16 amino acids. Trimming took 1 base from V and 4 from J, leaving 19 bases between them. For the CDR3, the DNA is TGTGCCTGGAGTGCCTCGCGAGGGTGGTTTGTCTATGGCTACACCTTC. Encoded protein: CAWSASRGWFVYGYTF.

The chain combines TRBV11-3 with TRBJ2-1, with 10 bases matching TRBD2. The CDR3 consists of 15 residues. CDR1 and CDR2 (germline): SGHNT, YENEEA. V shed 0 bases, J shed 7 bases, and the junction held 3 bases outside the gene matches. The CDR3 is CASSLEAGGRNEQFF. As DNA, the CDR3 is TGTGCCAGCAGCTTAGAAGCGGGAGGGAGGAATGAGCAGTTCTTC.

The CDR3 sequence is CASSESYTSVGTDTQYF. In nucleotides, the CDR3 is TGTGCCAGCAGTGAAAGCTATACTAGCGTGGGCACAGATACGCAGTATTTT. V and J are TRBV6-1 and TRBJ2-3; 7 nucleotides agree with TRBD2. CDR3 length equals 17 residues. The germline gives CDR1 MNHNS, CDR2 SASEGT. J lost 1 base, V lost 2 bases, and 9 bases had no gene match.

The chain joins TRBV7-8 to TRBJ2-5, with 7 bases fitting TRBD1. The CDR3 runs 13 residues. V shed 5 bases, J shed 2 bases, and the junction held 2 bases outside the gene matches. Germline V gene data show CDR1 as SGHVS and CDR2 as FQNEAQ. For the CDR3, the DNA is TGTGCCAGCAGCCAGGACAGGCAAGAGACCCAGTACTTC. The encoded protein is CASSQDRQETQYF.

V gene TRBV5-1 combines with J gene TRBJ2-1; 14 bases agree with TRBD2. Germline V gene data show CDR1 as SGHRS and CDR2 as YFSETQ. With 3 bases clipped from V and 10 bases from J, the junction kept 3 bases outside the gene matches. The CDR3 is 14 residues long. The CDR3 bases are TGCGCCAGCAGCTGGGGACTAGCGGGAGTCGAGCAGTTCTTC. It is translated as CASSWGLAGVEQFF.

The rearrangement joins TRBV18 to TRBJ2-7; D is perhaps TRBD2 (5 bases). Per the germline V gene, CDR1 is KGHSH and CDR2 is LQKENI. Trimming took off 3 bases at V and 0 bases at J, with 12 bases between the two ends. The CDR3 sequence is 15 residues long. The CDR3 DNA reads TGTGCCAGCTCACCCTATTCCAGCGGCTCCTACGAGCAGTACTTC. It translates to CASSPYSSGSYEQYF.

The chain recombines TRBV9 with TRBJ2-1; D remains unclear. CDR1 is SGDLS and CDR2 is YYNGEE in the germline V gene. V was trimmed by 0 bases and J by 5 bases, leaving 9 bases between them. The CDR3 is 14 residues long. The CDR3 region has the DNA TGTGCCAGCAGCGTAGGTGGTCTACACAATGAGCAGTTCTTC. It translates to CASSVGGLHNEQFF.

This clone was detected only a few times. The chain carries TRBV18 and TRBJ2-3, with 10 bases matching TRBD2. CDR1 KGHSH and CDR2 LQKENI come from the germline V gene. The CDR3 runs to 17 residues. The V and J ends lost 4 bases and 7 bases, in that order; junction bases with no gene match: 14. CDR3 residues: CASSQGGLAVVKNTQYF. CDR3 nucleotides: TGTGCCAGCTCACAAGGCGGACTAGCGGTAGTGAAAAATACGCAGTATTTT.

The V call is TRBV7-3, the J call TRBJ2-4, with D possibly TRBD1 on 6 matching bases. V lost 5 bases to trimming and J lost 1 base, with 9 bases between them. Germline V gene lookup returns CDR1 SGHTA and CDR2 FQGTGA. CDR3 length: 14 residues. CDR3 in amino acids: CASSPGEAKNIQYF. The CDR3 nucleotides are TGTGCCAGCAGCCCAGGGGAGGCCAAAAACATTCAGTACTTC.

This chain links TRBV28 with TRBJ1-5; maybe TRBD1 (6 bases). The CDR3 length is 15 residues. Trimming cost V 5 bases and J 7 bases, with 18 bases left between them. CDR1 is MDHEN and CDR2 is SYDVKM in the germline V gene. The CDR3: CASSPGDQGGQPQHF. The CDR3 nucleotides are TGTGCCAGCAGTCCAGGGGATCAGGGCGGGCAGCCCCAGCATTTT.